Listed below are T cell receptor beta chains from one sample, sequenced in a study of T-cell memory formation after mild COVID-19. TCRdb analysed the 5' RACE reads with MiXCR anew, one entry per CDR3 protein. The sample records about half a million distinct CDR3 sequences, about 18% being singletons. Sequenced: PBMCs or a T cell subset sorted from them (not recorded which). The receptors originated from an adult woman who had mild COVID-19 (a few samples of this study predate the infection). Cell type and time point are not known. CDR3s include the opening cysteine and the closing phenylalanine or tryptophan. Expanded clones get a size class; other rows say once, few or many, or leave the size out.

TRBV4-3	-	CASSQQGASDTQYF
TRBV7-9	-	CASSFNPGQGRDTQYF
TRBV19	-	CASVAGQGGANTEAFF
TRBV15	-	CATSGQGVLSGANVLTF
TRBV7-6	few	CASSYDRGQSEQYF
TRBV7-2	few	CASSASGRHNEQFF
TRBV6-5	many	CASSRTGTVYGYTF
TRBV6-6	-	CASSYTPIIEGTNEKLFF
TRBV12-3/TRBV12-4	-	CASSLYGGSDEAFF
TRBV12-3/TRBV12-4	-	CASSLAGGGRGFF
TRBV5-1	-	CASSQLAGEFQETQYF
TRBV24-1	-	CATSDSAEASGRVYEQFF
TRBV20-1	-	CSARPDSPNYGYTF
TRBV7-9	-	CASSLSGGGRSYGYTF
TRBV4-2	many	CASSRERASTFTDTQYF
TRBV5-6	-	CASSLAGRGYYNEQFF
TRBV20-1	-	CSASRDMNTEAFF
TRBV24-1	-	CATSVSEGRVDTQYF
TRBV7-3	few	CASSRAGGPEELFF
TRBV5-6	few	CASYGLAGGETQYF
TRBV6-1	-	CASSAASGGGADTQYF
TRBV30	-	CAWTGQGETQYF
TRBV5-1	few	CASSYLRDRGPRDTEAFF
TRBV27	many	CASSVYTRGETQYF
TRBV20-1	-	CSAFRQSRNTEAFF
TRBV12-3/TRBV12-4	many	CASSPGYSQETQYF
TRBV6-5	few	CASRRLAGFFTDTQYF
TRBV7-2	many	CASSLAGIAEAFF
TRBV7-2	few	CASSLMGKGTEAFF
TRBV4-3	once	CASSQEMVLHGDTQYF
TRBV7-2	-	CASSPQREAVEQYF
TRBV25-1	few	CASSEGPPTSYEQYF
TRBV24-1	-	CATSRVSGTDTQYF
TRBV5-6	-	CASSSLAPTDTQYF
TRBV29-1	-	CSVRNGIITQYF
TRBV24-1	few	CATSDLGIRGSLDEQFF
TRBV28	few	CASSSRTGTEFSYEQYF
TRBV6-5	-	CASSYYGQGNTEAFF
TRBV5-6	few	CASSSYYTGQPTDTQYF
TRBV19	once	CASSILAGAENEQFF